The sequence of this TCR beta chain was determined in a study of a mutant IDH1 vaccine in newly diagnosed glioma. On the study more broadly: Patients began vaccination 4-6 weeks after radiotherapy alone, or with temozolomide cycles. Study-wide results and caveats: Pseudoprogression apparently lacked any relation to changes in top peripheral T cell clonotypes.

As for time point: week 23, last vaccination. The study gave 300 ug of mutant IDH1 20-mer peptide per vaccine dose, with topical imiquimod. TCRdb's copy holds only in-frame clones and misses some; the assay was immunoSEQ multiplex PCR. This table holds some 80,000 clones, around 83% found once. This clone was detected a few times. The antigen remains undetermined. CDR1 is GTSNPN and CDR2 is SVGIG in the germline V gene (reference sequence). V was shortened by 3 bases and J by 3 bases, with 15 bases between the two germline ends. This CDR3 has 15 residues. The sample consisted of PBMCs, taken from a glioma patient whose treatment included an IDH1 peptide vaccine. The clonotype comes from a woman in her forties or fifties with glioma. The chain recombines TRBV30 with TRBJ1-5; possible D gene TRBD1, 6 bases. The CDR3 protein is CAWSDEDSYNQPQHF. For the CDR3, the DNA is TGTGCCTGGAGCGACGAGGACAGCTACAATCAGCCCCAGCATTTT.